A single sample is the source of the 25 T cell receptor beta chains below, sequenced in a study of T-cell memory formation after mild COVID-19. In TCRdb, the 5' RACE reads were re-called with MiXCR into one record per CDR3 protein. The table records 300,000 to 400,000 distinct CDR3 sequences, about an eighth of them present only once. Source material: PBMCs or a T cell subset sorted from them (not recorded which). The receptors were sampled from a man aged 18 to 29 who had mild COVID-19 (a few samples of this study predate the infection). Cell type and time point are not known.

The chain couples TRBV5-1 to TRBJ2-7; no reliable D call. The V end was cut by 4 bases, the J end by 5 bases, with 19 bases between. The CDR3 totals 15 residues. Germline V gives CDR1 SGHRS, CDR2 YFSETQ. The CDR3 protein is CASSPYGRGQDEQYV. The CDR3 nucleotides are TGCGCCAGCAGCCCGTACGGCAGAGGTCAGGACGAGCAGTACGTC.

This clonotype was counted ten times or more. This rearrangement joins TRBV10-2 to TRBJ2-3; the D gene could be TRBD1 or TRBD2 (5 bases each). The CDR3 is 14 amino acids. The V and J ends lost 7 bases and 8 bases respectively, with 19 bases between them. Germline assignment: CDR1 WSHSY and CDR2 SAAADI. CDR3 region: CASTTGTTLGTQYF. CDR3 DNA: TGCGCCAGCACCACCGGGACGACGTTAGGTACGCAGTATTTT.

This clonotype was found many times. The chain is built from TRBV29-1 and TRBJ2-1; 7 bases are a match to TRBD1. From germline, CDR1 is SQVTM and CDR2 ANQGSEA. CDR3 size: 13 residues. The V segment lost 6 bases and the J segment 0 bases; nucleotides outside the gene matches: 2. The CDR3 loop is CSVGDSSYNEQFF. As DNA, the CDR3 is TGCAGCGTAGGGGACAGCTCCTACAATGAGCAGTTCTTC.

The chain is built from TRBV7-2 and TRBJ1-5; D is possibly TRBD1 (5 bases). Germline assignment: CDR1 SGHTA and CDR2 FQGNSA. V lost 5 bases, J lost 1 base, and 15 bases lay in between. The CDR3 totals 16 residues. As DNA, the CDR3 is TGTGCCAGCAGCCCCCGTCCTCAGGGAAGCAATCAGCCCCAGCATTTT. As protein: CASSPRPQGSNQPQHF.

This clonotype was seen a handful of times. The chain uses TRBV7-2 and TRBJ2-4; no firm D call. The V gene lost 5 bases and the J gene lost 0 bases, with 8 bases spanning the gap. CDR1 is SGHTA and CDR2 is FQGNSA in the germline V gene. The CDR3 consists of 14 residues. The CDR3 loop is CASSQRLAKNIQYF. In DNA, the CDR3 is TGTGCCAGCAGCCAGAGACTAGCCAAAAACATTCAGTACTTC.

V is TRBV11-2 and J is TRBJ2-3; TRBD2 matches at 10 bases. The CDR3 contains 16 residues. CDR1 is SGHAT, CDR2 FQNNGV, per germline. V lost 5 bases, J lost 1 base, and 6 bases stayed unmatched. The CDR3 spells CASSRTLAGGTDTQYF. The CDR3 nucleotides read TGTGCCAGCAGCCGAACTCTAGCGGGGGGCACAGATACGCAGTATTTT.

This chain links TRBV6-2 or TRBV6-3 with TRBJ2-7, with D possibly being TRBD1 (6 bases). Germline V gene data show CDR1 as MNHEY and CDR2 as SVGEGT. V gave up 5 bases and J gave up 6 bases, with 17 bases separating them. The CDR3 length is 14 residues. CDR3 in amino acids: CASSTRRGSGEQYF. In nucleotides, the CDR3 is TGTGCCAGCAGTACGCGCAGGGGTTCAGGCGAGCAGTACTTC.

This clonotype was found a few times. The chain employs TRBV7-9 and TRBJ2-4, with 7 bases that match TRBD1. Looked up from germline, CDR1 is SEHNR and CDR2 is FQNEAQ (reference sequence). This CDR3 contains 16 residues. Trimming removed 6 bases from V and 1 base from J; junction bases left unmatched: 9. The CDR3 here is CASSLTGVYAKNIQYF. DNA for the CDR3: TGTGCCAGCAGTCTAACAGGGGTATACGCCAAAAACATTCAGTACTTC.

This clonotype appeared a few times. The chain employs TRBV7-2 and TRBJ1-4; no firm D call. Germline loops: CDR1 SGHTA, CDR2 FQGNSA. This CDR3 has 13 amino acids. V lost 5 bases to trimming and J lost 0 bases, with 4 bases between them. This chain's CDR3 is CASSTATNEKLFF. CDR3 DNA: TGTGCCAGCAGCACAGCAACTAATGAAAAACTGTTTTTT.

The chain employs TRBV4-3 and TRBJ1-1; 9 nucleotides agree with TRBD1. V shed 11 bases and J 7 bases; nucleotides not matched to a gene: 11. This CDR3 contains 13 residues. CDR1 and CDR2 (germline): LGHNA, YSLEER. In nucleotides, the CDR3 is TGCGCCTCGTCCCCGAGACAGGGGGATGAAGCTTTCTTT. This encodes CASSPRQGDEAFF.

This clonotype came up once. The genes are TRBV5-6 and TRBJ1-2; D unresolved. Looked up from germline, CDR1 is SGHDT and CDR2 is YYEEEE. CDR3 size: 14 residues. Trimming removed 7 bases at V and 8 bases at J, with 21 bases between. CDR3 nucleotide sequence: TGTGCCAGCCGGAGGACCTTACGAGGAGGGGGCTACACCTTC. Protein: CASRRTLRGGGYTF.

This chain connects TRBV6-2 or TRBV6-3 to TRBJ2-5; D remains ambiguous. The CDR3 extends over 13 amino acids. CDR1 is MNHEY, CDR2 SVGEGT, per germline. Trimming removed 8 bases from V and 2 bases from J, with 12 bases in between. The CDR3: CASGVVWQETQYF. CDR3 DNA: TGTGCCAGCGGGGTAGTGTGGCAAGAGACCCAGTACTTC.

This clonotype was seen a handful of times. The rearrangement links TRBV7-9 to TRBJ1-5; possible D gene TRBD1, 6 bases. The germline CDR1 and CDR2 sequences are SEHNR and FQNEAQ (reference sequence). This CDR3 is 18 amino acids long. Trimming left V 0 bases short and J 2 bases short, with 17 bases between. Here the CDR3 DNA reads TGTGCCAGCAGCTTAGCCCCGCCGGGCAGGGGAGGCAATCAGCCCCAGCATTTT. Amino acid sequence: CASSLAPPGRGGNQPQHF.

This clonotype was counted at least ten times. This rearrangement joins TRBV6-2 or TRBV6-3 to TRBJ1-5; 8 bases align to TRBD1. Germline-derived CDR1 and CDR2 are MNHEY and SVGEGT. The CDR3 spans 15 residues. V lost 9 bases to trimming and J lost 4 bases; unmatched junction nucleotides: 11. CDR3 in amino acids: CASLGQGRGNQPQHF. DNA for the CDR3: TGTGCCAGTCTCGGACAGGGCCGAGGTAATCAGCCCCAGCATTTT.

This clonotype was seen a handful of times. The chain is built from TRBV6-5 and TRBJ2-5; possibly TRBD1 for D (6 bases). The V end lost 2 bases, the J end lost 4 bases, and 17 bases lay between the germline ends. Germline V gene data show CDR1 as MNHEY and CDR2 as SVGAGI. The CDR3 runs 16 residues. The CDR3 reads CASSYRPRGAIETQYF. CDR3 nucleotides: TGTGCCAGCAGTTACCGCCCCAGGGGCGCGATAGAGACCCAGTACTTC.

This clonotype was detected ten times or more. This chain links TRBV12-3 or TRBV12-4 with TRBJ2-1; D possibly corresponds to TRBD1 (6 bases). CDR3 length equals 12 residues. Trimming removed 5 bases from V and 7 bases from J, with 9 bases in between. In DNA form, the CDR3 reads TGTGCCAGCAGTCCCCAGGGGAATGAGCAGTTCTTC. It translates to CASSPQGNEQFF.

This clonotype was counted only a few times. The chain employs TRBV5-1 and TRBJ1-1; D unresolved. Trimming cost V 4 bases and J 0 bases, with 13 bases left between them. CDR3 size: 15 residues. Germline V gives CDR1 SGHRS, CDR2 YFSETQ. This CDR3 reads CASSPRPVMNTEAFF. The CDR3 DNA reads TGCGCCAGCAGCCCCAGGCCAGTAATGAACACTGAAGCTTTCTTT.

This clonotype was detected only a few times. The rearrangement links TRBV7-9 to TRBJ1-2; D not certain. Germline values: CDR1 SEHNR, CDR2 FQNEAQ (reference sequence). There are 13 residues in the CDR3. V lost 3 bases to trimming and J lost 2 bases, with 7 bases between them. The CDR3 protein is CASSFGVNYGYTF. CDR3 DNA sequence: TGTGCCAGCAGCTTTGGTGTGAACTATGGCTACACCTTC.

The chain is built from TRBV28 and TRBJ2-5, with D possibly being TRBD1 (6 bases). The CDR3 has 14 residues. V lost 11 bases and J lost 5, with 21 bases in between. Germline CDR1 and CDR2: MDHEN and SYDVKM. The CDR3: CAGTMTDRGETQYF. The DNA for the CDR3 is TGTGCCGGCACCATGACCGATAGGGGGGAGACCCAGTACTTC.

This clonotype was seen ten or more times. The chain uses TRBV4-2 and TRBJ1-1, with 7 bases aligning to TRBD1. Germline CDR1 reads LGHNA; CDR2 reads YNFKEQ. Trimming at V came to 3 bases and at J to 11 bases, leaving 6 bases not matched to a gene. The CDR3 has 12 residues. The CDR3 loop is CASSHVTGIAFF. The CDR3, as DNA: TGTGCCAGCAGCCACGTGACAGGGATCGCTTTCTTT.

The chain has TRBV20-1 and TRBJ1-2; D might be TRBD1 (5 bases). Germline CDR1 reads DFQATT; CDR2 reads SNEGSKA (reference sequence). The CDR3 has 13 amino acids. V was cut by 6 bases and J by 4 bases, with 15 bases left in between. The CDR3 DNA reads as TGCAGTGCGGTACGACAGATGGGCTATGGCTACACCTTC. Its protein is CSAVRQMGYGYTF.

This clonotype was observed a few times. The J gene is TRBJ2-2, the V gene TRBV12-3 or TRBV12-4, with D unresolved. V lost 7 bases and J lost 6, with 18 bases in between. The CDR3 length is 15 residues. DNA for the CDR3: TGTGCCAGCATCGGGTCGGCCGCTATCCCCGGGGAGCTGTTTTTT. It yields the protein CASIGSAAIPGELFF.

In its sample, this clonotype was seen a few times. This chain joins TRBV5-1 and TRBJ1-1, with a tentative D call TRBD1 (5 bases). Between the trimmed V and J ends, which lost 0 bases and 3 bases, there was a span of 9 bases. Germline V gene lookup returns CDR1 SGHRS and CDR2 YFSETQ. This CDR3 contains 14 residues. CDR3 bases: TGCGCCAGCAGCTTGGCCAGGGAGGACACTGAAGCTTTCTTT. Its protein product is CASSLAREDTEAFF.

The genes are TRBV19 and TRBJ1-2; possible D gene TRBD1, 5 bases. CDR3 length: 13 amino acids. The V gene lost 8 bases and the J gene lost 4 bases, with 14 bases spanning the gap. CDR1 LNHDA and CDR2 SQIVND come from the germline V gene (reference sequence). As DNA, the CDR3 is TGTGCCAGTTGCCCGGGACCTAGCTATGGCTACACCTTC. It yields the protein CASCPGPSYGYTF.

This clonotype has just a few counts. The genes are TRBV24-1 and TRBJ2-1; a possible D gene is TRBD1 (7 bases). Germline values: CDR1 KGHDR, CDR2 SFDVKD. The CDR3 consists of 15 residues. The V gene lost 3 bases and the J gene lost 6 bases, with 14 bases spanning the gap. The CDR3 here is CATSDLRGAINEQFF. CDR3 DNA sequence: TGTGCCACCAGTGATCTCAGGGGGGCGATCAATGAGCAGTTCTTC.